The 10 T cell receptor beta chains reported below all come from one sample, sequenced in a study of technical replicates of blood from a few donors. The method was immunoSEQ multiplex PCR; TCRdb's version includes in-frame clones alone and lacks a portion of them. The profile shows approximately 89,000 clones, just under 95% of them singletons. Sequencing input: T cells isolated from PBMCs. These receptors originate from a human donor in good health.

This rearrangement joins TRBV6-5 to TRBJ1-2; TRBD1 matches at 7 bases. Germline V gene sequence: CDR1 MNHEY, CDR2 SVGAGI. J lost 1 base, V lost 7 bases, and 9 bases had no gene match. The length of the CDR3 is 15 residues. The CDR3 nucleotides read TGTGCCAGCACCTCAATCGCAGGGGGTAACTATGGCTACACCTTC. It is translated as CASTSIAGGNYGYTF.

The chain links TRBV30 to TRBJ2-7, with D possibly matching TRBD2 (7 bases). The CDR3 runs 11 residues. The V gene's germline CDR1 is GTSNPN and CDR2 SVGIG (reference sequence). Trimming took 3 bases from V and 9 from J, leaving 12 bases between them. The CDR3 DNA reads TGTGCCTGGAGGAGGGGGGAGGGGCAGTACTTC. The encoded protein is CAWRRGEGQYF.

The rearrangement links TRBV9 to TRBJ2-1; 10 nucleotides match TRBD2. There are 17 residues in the CDR3. Germline assignment: CDR1 SGDLS and CDR2 YYNGEE. V lost 4 bases and J lost 8; bases outside the gene matches: 15. DNA of the CDR3: TGTGCCAGCAGCTCGAGCCTCCCTAGCGGGAGTACCTATGAGCAGTTCTTC. Translated: CASSSSLPSGSTYEQFF.

A single count supports this clone. The rearrangement uses TRBV5-6 and TRBJ2-7; possibly TRBD1 for D (6 bases). The CDR3 has 14 residues. V shed 2 bases and J shed 4 bases, with 13 bases lying between them. CDR1 and CDR2 (germline): SGHDT, YYEEEE. The CDR3 sequence is CASSLGTSIYEQYF. CDR3 DNA sequence: TGTGCCAGCAGCTTAGGGACATCCATATACGAGCAGTACTTC. The complete variable domain, with remaining parts taken from reference TRBV5-6 and TRBJ2-7, reads DAGVTQSPTHLIKTRGQQVTLRCSPKSGHDTVSWYQQALGQGPQFIFQYYEEEERQRGNFPDRFSGHQFPNYSSELNVNALLLGDSALYLCASSLGTSIYEQYFGPGTRLTVT.

The chain couples TRBV6-5 to TRBJ1-5; D possibly corresponds to TRBD1 (5 bases). Trimming pared 6 bases from V and 0 bases from J, leaving 12 bases between. Looked up from germline, CDR1 is MNHEY and CDR2 is SVGAGI. The CDR3 totals 15 residues. In DNA, the CDR3 is TGTGCCAGCAGCCCCGACAGATATAGCAATCAGCCCCAGCATTTT. The encoded protein is CASSPDRYSNQPQHF.

The chain carries TRBV6-5 and TRBJ1-5, with TRBD1 matching over 7 bases. Germline V gene sequence: CDR1 MNHEY, CDR2 SVGAGI. Unmatched junction bases numbered 2, after V lost 5 bases and J lost 1 base. The CDR3 contains 14 residues. CDR3 residues: CASSLQGSNQPQHF. The CDR3 region has the DNA TGTGCCAGCAGTCTACAGGGGAGCAATCAGCCCCAGCATTTT.

On this clone: Compared with germline, one end of the junction differs, possibly owing to a read error. V gene TRBV2 combines with J gene TRBJ2-7, with 12 bases fitting TRBD1. Germline V CDR1 and CDR2: SNHLY, FYNNEI. The CDR3 has 16 residues. CDR3 nucleotides: TGTGCCAGCCTAGGGGACAGGGGGCTCTCGGACGGCGAGCAGTACTTT. It codes for CASLGDRGLSDGEQYF.

The CDR3 sequence: CASSQETGAGYEQYF. The CDR3 DNA sequence: TGCGCCAGCAGCCAAGAGACAGGGGCTGGATACGAGCAGTACTTC. The chain couples TRBV4-3 to TRBJ2-7; 8 bases map to TRBD1. The J segment lost 4 bases and the V segment lost 0 bases, leaving 5 bases of the junction unmatched. The CDR3 consists of 15 residues. The germline V gene encodes CDR1 LGHNA and CDR2 YSLEER.

This sequence joins TRBV30 and TRBJ1-1; D is unresolved. Trimming left V 2 bases short and J 4 bases short, with 26 bases between. Looked up from germline, CDR1 is GTSNPN and CDR2 is SVGIG (reference sequence). This CDR3 is 18 amino acids long. CDR3 nucleotide sequence: TGTGCCTGGAGTCCTAACAAGAAGCGCTTTACCGGAGGCACTGAAGCTTTCTTT. Encoded protein: CAWSPNKKRFTGGTEAFF.

The sample holds one count of this clone. V gene TRBV30 combines with J gene TRBJ1-4, with D unclear. Trimming removed 2 bases at V and 6 bases at J, with 13 bases between. CDR3 length: 14 amino acids. The germline V gene has CDR1 GTSNPN and CDR2 SVGIG (reference sequence). CDR3 in amino acids: CAWSLAGSYEKLFF. The CDR3 region has the DNA TGTGCCTGGAGTCTGGCGGGATCATATGAAAAACTGTTTTTT.